The entry below describes one T cell receptor beta chain. Antigen unknown. The repertoire was sequenced with immunoSEQ multiplex PCR; TCRdb's copy has only in-frame clones and lacks some. The sample lists around 57,000 clones; under 90% were seen once. The data derive from a study of OX40 agonist ivuxolimab in advanced cancers. CDR1 is SQVTM and CDR2 is ANQGSEA in the germline V gene. V lost 7 bases to trimming and J lost 5 bases, with 21 bases between them. This CDR3 has 14 amino acids. Findings and limits, study-wide: Some patients without response likewise showed low normalized clonal expansion. Individuals who were partial responders at 0.1-3.0 mg/kg had clonal expansion that ranked among the lowest. The specificity for antigen of the expanded peripheral T cells was not determined. At doses 0.1 to 3.0 mg/kg, CD4+ and CD8+ clones expanded.

This TCR was recovered from an adult with an advanced solid tumor such as melanoma, head and neck, liver or kidney cancer. The sample in question was CD4+ or CD8+ T cells sorted from blood, obtained in a trial of the OX40 agonist ivuxolimab. The chain carries TRBV29-1 and TRBJ2-7; the D call may be TRBD1 or TRBD2 (5 bases each). As DNA, the CDR3 is TGCAGCGGAAGCAGTCGGGGCTTGGGGGACGAGCAGTACTTC. As protein: CSGSSRGLGDEQYF.